Below are 12 T cell receptor beta chains sequenced from a single sample in a study of blood T cell repertoires in COVID-19. Data came from immunoSEQ multiplex PCR; TCRdb stores just in-frame clones and leaves some out. In the table there are approximately 110,000 clones, around 83% of which are singletons. The sequencing input was peripheral blood. The receptors originated from a man in his forties with acute or convalescent COVID-19.

The J gene is TRBJ2-7, the V gene TRBV7-9, with TRBD1 matching over 9 bases. The CDR3 runs to 16 residues. CDR1 is SEHNR and CDR2 is FQNEAQ in the germline V gene (reference sequence). Trimming cost V 5 bases and J 2 bases; bases outside gene matches: 10. DNA for the CDR3: TGTGCCAGCAGCCACGGACAGGGGAAAGGAGCCTACGAGCAGTACTTC. Residues: CASSHGQGKGAYEQYF.

This clone turned up a few times. The chain links TRBV9 to TRBJ1-2; weak D call: TRBD1 (5 bases). CDR3 length: 13 residues. CDR1 is SGDLS, CDR2 YYNGEE, per germline. V lost 5 bases and J 4 bases, leaving 12 bases between the germline ends. CDR3 protein: CASSAGDFYGYTF. Here the CDR3 DNA reads TGTGCCAGCAGTGCGGGGGATTTCTATGGCTACACCTTC.

V gene TRBV4-1 combines with J gene TRBJ2-3; D is uncertain. Trimming pared 4 bases from V and 5 bases from J, leaving 16 bases between. CDR3 length: 15 amino acids. Germline CDR1 and CDR2: MGHRA and YSYEKL. This CDR3 is CASSPLGTTLDTQYF. CDR3 coding DNA: TGCGCCAGCAGCCCCCTAGGAACTACCTTAGATACGCAGTATTTT.

CDR3 loop: CASSWGPLAKNIQYF. The CDR3 coding sequence is TGTGCCAGCAGTTGGGGCCCCCTGGCCAAAAACATTCAGTACTTC. The chain links TRBV27 to TRBJ2-4; D perhaps matches TRBD1 (5 bases). The CDR3 contains 15 residues. V gave up 4 bases and J gave up 1 base, with 11 bases separating them. In germline, CDR1 is MNHEY, CDR2 SMNVEV (reference sequence).

V is TRBV4-3 and J is TRBJ2-7; 9 bases match TRBD1. Germline V gives CDR1 LGHNA, CDR2 YSLEER. V was pared by 4 bases and J by 2 bases, with 6 bases of the junction left unmatched. The CDR3 is 15 amino acids. The CDR3 loop is CASSRDGTGTYEQYF. The CDR3 nucleotides are TGCGCCAGCAGCCGAGACGGGACAGGGACCTACGAGCAGTACTTC.

The chain links TRBV23-1 to TRBJ2-7, with D uncertain. TRBV23-1 is sorted into the ORF group, with uncertain function. Trimming left V 0 bases short and J 2 bases short, with 8 bases between. The CDR3 is made up of 14 amino acids. Here the CDR3 DNA reads TGCGCCAGCAGTCAATCCCCGGAGACCTACGAGCAGTACTTC. It translates to CASSQSPETYEQYF.

The chain combines TRBV5-4 with TRBJ2-2; D is ambiguous. V was shortened by 1 base and J by 0 bases, with 4 bases between the two germline ends. Germline CDR1 reads SGHNT; CDR2 reads YYREEE (reference sequence). The CDR3 sequence is 14 residues long. The CDR3 nucleotides read TGTGCCAGCAGCTTGTCCTCGAACACCGGGGAGCTGTTTTTT. Its translation: CASSLSSNTGELFF.

The gene calls are TRBV3-1 (or the pseudogene TRBV3-2) and TRBJ1-3, with a possible D match to TRBD1 (6 bases). V gave up 2 bases and J gave up 2 bases, with 7 bases separating them. The CDR3 runs to 14 residues. Germline values: CDR1 LGHDT, CDR2 YNNKEL (reference sequence). Here the CDR3 reads CASSQSGAGNTIYF. CDR3 DNA sequence: TGTGCCAGCAGCCAATCAGGGGCTGGAAACACCATATATTTT.

This clone has a single count. The chain has TRBV6-6 and TRBJ1-6; D uncertain. Germline V gene data show CDR1 as MNHNY and CDR2 as SVGAGI (reference sequence). The length of the CDR3 is 14 residues. V dropped 7 bases and J dropped 3 bases, with 10 bases sitting between them. The CDR3 DNA follows: TGTGCCAGCAACCAACAGAACTATAATTCACCCCTCCACTTT. The encoded protein is CASNQQNYNSPLHF.

This clone was observed a handful of times. J is TRBJ2-7 and V is TRBV5-1; D is undetermined. V was shortened by 6 bases and J by 1 base, with 20 bases between the two germline ends. The length of the CDR3 is 16 residues. Germline CDR1 SGHRS, CDR2 YFSETQ. The CDR3 loop is CASTSGGLQPSYEQYF. CDR3 bases: TGCGCCAGCACCTCTGGCGGATTGCAGCCGTCCTACGAGCAGTACTTC.

This clone was recorded only once. A junction end diverges from the germline sequence, so it may reflect a read error. This sequence joins TRBV27 and TRBJ2-3; 7 bases line up with TRBD1. Germline-derived CDR1 and CDR2 are MNHEY and SMNVEV (reference sequence). The CDR3 consists of 17 residues. For the CDR3, the DNA is TGTGCCAGCAGGTTATGGGGCAGACAGGGCCGCACAGATACGCAGTATTTT. Translating gives CASRLWGRQGRTDTQYF.

The rearrangement links TRBV19 to TRBJ2-6, with D possibly matching TRBD1 (7 bases). The germline V gene has CDR1 LNHDA and CDR2 SQIVND (reference sequence). CDR3 length equals 20 residues. V dropped 6 bases and J dropped 0 bases, with 24 bases sitting between them. The CDR3 loop is CASSLWVRGATSSGANVLTF. The CDR3 DNA follows: TGTGCCAGTAGCCTCTGGGTCAGGGGGGCCACAAGCTCTGGGGCCAACGTCCTGACTTTC.